The TCR beta chain described here comes from a study of blood T cell repertoires in COVID-19. As for the study in general: Samples came from the United States, Italy and Spain, spanning acute and convalescent COVID-19. Sources were T cells, B-cell-depleted T cells, or PBMCs; the material itself was cDNA or gDNA.

This CDR3 region has 14 residues. Trimming removed 5 bases from V and 1 base from J, with 11 bases in between. Germline V gene data show CDR1 as SEHNR and CDR2 as FQNEAQ (reference sequence). Authors' processing steps: Estimation of nucleated cell counts relied on the amplification of reference gene primers. Sequencing was performed with immunoSEQ multiplex PCR; in TCRdb, only in-frame clones are kept and a portion is missing. V and J calls and clone size are as listed in that table; D and trimming were resolved from the DNA. The table records more than 130,000 clones, 88% of them present only once. This TCR came from a man aged 50 to 59 with active or convalescent COVID-19. Material: peripheral blood. The gene calls are TRBV7-9 and TRBJ2-5, with D possibly matching TRBD2 (6 bases). In DNA form, the CDR3 reads TGTGCCAGCAGCCCCGTGGGGGGCCAAGAGACCCAGTACTTC. Its translation: CASSPVGGQETQYF. Combining the CDR3 with reference TRBV7-9 and TRBJ2-5 gives the whole variable domain DTGVSQNPRHKITKRGQNVTFRCDPISEHNRLYWYRQTLGQGPEFLTYFQNEAQLEKSRLLSDRFSAERPKGSFSTLEIQRTEQGDSAMYLCASSPVGGQETQYFGPGTRLLVL.